This TCR beta chain was recorded in a study of blood T cell repertoires in COVID-19. Measured with immunoSEQ multiplex PCR; TCRdb has only the in-frame clones, and not every one. The sample lists 84,000 or so clones; over 80% were seen once. A word on this clone: Sequence at one end of the junction differs from germline and may be a read error.

Material: peripheral blood. The receptor was derived from a woman over 75 with acute or convalescent COVID-19.

CDR3 DNA sequence: TGTGCCAGCAGTTTAAGCTACGATGAGCAGTTCTTC. Translated, it gives CASSLSYDEQFF. V and J are TRBV27 and TRBJ2-1; D is ambiguous. This CDR3 is 12 amino acids long. CDR1 MNHEY and CDR2 SMNVEV come from the germline V gene (reference sequence).